The sequence of this T cell receptor beta chain was determined in a study of OX40 agonist ivuxolimab in advanced cancers. Study in general: Cohort: roughly 79% men, mean age 60, aged about 20 to 80. Three patients responded partially, comprising one with hepatocellular carcinoma and two with cutaneous melanoma.

The data were produced by immunoSEQ multiplex PCR, yet TCRdb's version contains in-frame clones alone and is incomplete. The table lists tens of thousands of clones, about 87% of them singletons, with roughly 0.66% in the top ten. CDR1 MNHNS and CDR2 SASEGT come from the germline V gene. This CDR3 comprises 13 residues. Trimming left V 3 bases short and J 7 bases short, with 11 bases between. On this clone itself: Its target is unknown.

Study-wide results and limits: The 0.1-3.0 mg/kg partial responders had among the lowest clonal expansion. The mean number of expanded clones was higher in CD8+ T cells than in CD4+.

The clonotype was recovered from an adult with an advanced solid tumor such as melanoma, head and neck, liver or kidney cancer. Here the sequenced sample was CD4+ or CD8+ T cells sorted from blood, taken in a trial of the OX40 agonist ivuxolimab. The chain recombines TRBV6-1 with TRBJ2-3; possibly TRBD2 for D (6 bases). CDR3 amino acids: CASSEAGGYTQYF. The DNA for the CDR3 is TGTGCCAGCAGTGAGGCTGGGGGGTATACGCAGTATTTT.